The present T cell receptor beta chain was sequenced within a study of memory CD8 T cells in hepatitis C reinfection. Overall study context: Reinfection meant HCV RNA positivity after two negatives ≥60 days apart. General study results and limits: Only a handful of donors prevented definitive conclusions about public clonotypes.

The sample's time point: late/post reinfection, 12 to 24 weeks after detection. Sorted cells were sequenced directly ex vivo without any in vitro expansion. Donors were people who inject drugs in the Montreal HEPCO cohort. Remarks on this clone: Its target is not known.

The table came from immunoSEQ multiplex PCR; TCRdb's copy has only in-frame clones and leaves some out. The table includes some 44,000 clones, 89% detected once. The TCR comes from a man aged 18 to 35 with hepatitis C virus infection. Material for sequencing was naive CD8+ T cells sorted from blood.

This chain's CDR3 is CASSSTEWNTEAFF. The DNA for the CDR3 is TGTGCCAGCAGCTCCACAGAGTGGAACACTGAAGCTTTCTTT. This chain joins TRBV13 and TRBJ1-1; no reliable D call. This CDR3 contains 14 residues. Trimming cost V 4 bases and J 1 base, with 10 bases left between them. Germline-derived CDR1 and CDR2 are PRHDT and FYEKMQ (reference sequence).